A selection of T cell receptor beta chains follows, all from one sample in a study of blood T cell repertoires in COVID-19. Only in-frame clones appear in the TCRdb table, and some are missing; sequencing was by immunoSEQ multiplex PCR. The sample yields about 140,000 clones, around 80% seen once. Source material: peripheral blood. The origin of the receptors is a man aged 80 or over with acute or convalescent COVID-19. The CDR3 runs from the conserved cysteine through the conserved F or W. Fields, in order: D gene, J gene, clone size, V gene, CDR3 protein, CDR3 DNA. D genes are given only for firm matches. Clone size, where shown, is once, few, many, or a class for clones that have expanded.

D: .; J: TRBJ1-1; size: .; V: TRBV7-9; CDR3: CASSLWSGPNTEAFF; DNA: TGTGCCAGCAGCTTATGGAGCGGGCCGAACACTGAAGCTTTCTTT
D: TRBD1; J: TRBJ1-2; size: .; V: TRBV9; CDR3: CASSAQTGNDGYTF; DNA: TGTGCCAGCAGCGCCCAGACAGGGAACGATGGCTACACCTTC
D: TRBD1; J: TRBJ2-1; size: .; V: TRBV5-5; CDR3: CASSTGTGDSLFF; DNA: TGTGCCAGCAGCACCGGGACAGGGGATTCTCTGTTCTTC
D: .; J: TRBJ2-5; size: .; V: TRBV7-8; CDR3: CASSLGTALGETQYF; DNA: TGTGCCAGCAGCTTAGGGACAGCCCTGGGGGAGACCCAGTACTTC
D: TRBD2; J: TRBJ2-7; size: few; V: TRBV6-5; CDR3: CASSRAGYEQYF; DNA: TGTGCCAGCAGTCGAGCGGGGTACGAGCAGTACTTC
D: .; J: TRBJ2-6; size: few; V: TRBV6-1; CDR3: CASSDARGLPRGANVLTF; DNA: TGTGCCAGCAGTGATGCAAGGGGATTGCCGCGCGGGGCCAACGTCCTGACTTTC
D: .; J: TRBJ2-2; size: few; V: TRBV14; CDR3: CASSPSGRGFGELFF; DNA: TGTGCCAGCAGCCCTTCAGGCAGGGGTTTCGGGGAGCTGTTTTTT
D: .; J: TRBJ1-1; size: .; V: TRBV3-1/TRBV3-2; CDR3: CASSQGQGSGTEAFF; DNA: TGTGCCAGCAGCCAGGGGCAGGGTTCGGGCACTGAAGCTTTCTTT
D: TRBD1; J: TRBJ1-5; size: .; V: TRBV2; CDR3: CASSRQGTQPQHF; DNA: TGTGCCAGCAGTAGACAGGGTACTCAGCCCCAGCATTTT
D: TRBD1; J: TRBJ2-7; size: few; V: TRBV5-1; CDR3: CASSSGQGAIYEQYF; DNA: TGCGCCAGCAGCTCAGGACAGGGGGCTATCTACGAGCAGTACTTC
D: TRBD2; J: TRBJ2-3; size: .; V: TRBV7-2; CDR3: CASSLGSSGGTDTQYF; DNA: TGTGCCAGCAGCTTAGGCTCAAGCGGGGGGACGGATACGCAGTATTTT
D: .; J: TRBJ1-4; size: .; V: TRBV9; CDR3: CASSSRGSGKLFF; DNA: TGTGCCAGCAGTTCTAGAGGGTCCGGGAAACTGTTTTTT
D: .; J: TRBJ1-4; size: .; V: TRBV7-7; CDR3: CASSLTGSGIEKLFF; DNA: TGTGCCAGCAGCTTAACAGGGAGCGGCATTGAAAAACTGTTTTTT
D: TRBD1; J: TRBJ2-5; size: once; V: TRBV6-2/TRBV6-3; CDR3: CASSYPGQGETQYF; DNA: TGTGCCAGCAGTTACCCCGGACAGGGAGAGACCCAGTACTTC
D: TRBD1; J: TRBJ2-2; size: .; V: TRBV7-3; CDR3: CASSWGLGTANTGELFF; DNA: TGTGCCAGCAGTTGGGGATTGGGGACAGCGAACACCGGGGAGCTGTTTTTT
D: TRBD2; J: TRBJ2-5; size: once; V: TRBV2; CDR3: CASRTSGGIGETQYF; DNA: TGTGCCAGCCGGACTAGCGGGGGGATCGGGGAGACCCAGTACTTC
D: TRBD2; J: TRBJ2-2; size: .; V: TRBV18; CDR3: CASSPYSGLAPGELFF; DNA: TGTGCCAGCTCACCTTACTCGGGACTAGCGCCCGGGGAGCTGTTTTTT
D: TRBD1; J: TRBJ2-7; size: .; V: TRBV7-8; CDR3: CASSLVAGQGYEQYF; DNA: TGTGCCAGCAGCTTAGTGGCCGGACAGGGCTACGAGCAGTACTTC
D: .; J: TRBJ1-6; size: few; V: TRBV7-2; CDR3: CASSLNRALHSPLHF; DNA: TGTGCCAGCAGCTTAAACAGGGCCCTTCATTCACCCCTCCACTTT
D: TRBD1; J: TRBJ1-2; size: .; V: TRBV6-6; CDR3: CASSYSGDRGRVGYTF; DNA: TGTGCCAGCAGTTACTCAGGGGACAGGGGGCGCGTTGGCTACACCTTC
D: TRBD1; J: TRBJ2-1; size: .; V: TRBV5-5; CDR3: CASSLTGQQYNEQFF; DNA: TGTGCCAGCAGCCTAACGGGACAGCAATACAATGAGCAGTTCTTC
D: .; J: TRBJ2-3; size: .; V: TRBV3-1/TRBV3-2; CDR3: CASSQEFREDTQYF; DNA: TGTGCCAGCAGCCAAGAATTCCGGGAAGATACGCAGTATTTT
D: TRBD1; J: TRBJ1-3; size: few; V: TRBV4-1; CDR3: CASSQGTGTGNTIYF; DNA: TGCGCCAGCAGCCAGGGGACAGGGACTGGAAACACCATATATTTT
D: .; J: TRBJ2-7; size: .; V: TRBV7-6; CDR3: CASSLDDRRAYEQYF; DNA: TGTGCCAGCAGCTTAGATGACAGGAGAGCCTACGAGCAGTACTTC
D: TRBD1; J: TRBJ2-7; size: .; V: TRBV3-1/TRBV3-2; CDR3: CASSRTGEGSYEQYF; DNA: TGTGCCAGCAGCCGGACAGGGGAAGGGTCCTACGAGCAGTACTTC
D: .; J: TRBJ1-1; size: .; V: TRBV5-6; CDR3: CASSLRPRQGNTEAFF; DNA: TGTGCCAGCAGCCTGCGGCCAAGGCAGGGGAACACTGAAGCTTTCTTT
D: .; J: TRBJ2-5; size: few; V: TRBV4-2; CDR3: CASSTLDREGTETQYF; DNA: TGTGCCAGCAGCACCCTGGACAGGGAGGGGACGGAGACCCAGTACTTC
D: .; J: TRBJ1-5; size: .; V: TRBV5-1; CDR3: CASSLVSGQPQHF; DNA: TGCGCCAGCAGCTTGGTTAGCGGTCAGCCCCAGCATTTT
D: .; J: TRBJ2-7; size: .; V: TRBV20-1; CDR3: CSAMTEYEQYF; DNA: TGCAGTGCGATGACAGAATACGAGCAGTACTTC
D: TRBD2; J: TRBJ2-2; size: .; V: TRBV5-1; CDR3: CASSLRTSGGTTGELFF; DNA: TGCGCCAGCAGCCTCCGGACTAGCGGGGGCACGACCGGGGAGCTGTTTTTT
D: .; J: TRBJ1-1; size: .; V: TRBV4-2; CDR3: CASSQTTGSGTEAFF; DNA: TGTGCCAGCAGCCAAACAACAGGGTCGGGAACTGAAGCTTTCTTT
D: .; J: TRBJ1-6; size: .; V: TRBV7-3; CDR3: CASSLVGGSPLHF; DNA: TGTGCCAGCAGCTTAGTGGGAGGATCACCCCTCCACTTT